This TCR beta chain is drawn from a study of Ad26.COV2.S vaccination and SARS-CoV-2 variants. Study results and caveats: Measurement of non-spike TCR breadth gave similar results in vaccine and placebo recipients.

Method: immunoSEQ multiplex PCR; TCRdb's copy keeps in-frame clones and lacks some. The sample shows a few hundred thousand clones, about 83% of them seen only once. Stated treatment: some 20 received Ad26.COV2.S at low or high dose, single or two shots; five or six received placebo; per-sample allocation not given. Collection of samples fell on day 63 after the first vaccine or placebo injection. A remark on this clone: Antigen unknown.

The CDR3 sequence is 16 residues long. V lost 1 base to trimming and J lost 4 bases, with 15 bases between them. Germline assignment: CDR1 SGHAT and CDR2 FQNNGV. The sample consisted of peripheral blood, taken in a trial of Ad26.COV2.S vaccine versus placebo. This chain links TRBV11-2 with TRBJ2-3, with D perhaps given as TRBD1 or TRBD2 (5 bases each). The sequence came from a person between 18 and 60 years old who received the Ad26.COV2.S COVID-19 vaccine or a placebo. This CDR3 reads CASSLAGRKAADTQYF. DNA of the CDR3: TGTGCCAGCAGCTTAGCGGGGCGTAAAGCAGCAGATACGCAGTATTTT.